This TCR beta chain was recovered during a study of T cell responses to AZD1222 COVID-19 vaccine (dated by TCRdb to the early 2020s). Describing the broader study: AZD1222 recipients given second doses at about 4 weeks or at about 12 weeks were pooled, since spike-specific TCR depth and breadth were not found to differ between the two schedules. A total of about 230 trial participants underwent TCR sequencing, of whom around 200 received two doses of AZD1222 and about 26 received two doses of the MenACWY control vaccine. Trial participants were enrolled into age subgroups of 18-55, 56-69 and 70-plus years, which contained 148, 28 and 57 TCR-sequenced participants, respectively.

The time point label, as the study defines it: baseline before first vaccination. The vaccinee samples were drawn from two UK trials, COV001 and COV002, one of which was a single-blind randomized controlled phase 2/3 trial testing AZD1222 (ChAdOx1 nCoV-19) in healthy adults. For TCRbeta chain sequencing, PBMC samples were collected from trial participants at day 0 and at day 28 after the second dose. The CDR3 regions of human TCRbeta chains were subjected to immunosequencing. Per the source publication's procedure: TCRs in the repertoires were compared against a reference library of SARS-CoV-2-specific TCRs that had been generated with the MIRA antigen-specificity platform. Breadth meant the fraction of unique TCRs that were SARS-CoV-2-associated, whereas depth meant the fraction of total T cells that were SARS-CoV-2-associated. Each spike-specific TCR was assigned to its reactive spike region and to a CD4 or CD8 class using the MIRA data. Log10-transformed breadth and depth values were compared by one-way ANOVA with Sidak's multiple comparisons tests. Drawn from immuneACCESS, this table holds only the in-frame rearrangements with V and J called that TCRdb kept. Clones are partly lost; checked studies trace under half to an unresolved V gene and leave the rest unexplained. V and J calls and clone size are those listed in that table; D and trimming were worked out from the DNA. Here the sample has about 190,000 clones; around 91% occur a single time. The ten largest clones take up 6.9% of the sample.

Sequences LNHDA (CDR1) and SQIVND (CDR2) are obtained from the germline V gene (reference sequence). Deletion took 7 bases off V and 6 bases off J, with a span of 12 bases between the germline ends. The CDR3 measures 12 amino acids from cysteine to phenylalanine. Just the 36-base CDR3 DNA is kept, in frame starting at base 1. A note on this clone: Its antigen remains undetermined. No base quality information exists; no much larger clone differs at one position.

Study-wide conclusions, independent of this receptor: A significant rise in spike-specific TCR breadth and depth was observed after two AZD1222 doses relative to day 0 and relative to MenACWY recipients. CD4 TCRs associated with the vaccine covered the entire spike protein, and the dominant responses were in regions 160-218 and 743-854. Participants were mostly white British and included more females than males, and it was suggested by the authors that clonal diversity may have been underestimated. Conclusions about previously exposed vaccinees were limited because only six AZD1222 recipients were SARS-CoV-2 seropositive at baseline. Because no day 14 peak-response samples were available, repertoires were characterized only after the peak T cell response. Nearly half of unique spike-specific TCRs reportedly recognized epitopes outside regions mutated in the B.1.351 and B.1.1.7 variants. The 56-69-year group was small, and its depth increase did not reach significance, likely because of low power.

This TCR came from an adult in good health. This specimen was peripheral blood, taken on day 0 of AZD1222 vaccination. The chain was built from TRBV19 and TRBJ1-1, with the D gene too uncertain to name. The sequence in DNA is TGTGCCAGTACTAGGGAAAGGGCTGAAGCTTTCTTT. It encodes CASTRERAEAFF.